This T cell receptor beta chain derives from a study of graft-versus-host responses after intestinal transplantation. For this clone: Its antigen remains unknown.

This CDR3 spans 15 amino acids. Per the germline V gene, CDR1 is SGDLS and CDR2 is YYNGEE. Trimming cost V 4 bases and J 6 bases, with 19 bases left between them. Assay: immunoSEQ multiplex PCR; the TCRdb copy retains only in-frame clones and omits some. The data show roughly 110,000 clones, about 91% seen once. This clonotype was sampled from a human donor who was the organ donor for an intestinal transplant. Source: unstimulated CD4+ T cells sorted from spleen or lymph node cells, taken before transplant. The J gene is TRBJ1-2, the V gene TRBV9, with a tentative D call TRBD1 (6 bases). The CDR3 DNA reads as TGTGCCAGCAGCCGTGCCGTAGAGGGGGGTAATGGCTACACCTTC. It codes for CASSRAVEGGNGYTF.